This TCR beta chain appears in the sequencing data of a study of blood T cell repertoires in COVID-19. Study details: Sites across the United States, Italy and Spain contributed samples from acute and convalescent COVID-19. PBMCs, B-cell-depleted T cells, or T cells provided the cDNA or gDNA that made up the material.

The CDR3 runs 14 residues. V lost 1 base and J 10 bases, leaving 16 bases between the germline ends. The germline gives CDR1 SGHNT, CDR2 YENEEA. Original processing notes: Estimated nucleated cell counts came from reference gene primer amplification. Clones were sequenced by immunoSEQ multiplex PCR, and TCRdb holds only the in-frame ones, with some missing. V and J calls and clone size follow that table, whereas D and trimming were derived from the DNA. The sample lists some 23,000 clones, 70% to 90% seen once, with 8.8% in the top ten. The sequence was obtained from a human donor with active COVID-19. The donor label of this sample is uncertain. The chain couples TRBV11-3 to TRBJ1-1; a possible D gene is TRBD1 (5 bases). The sample consisted of peripheral blood. The CDR3 region has the DNA TGTGCCAGCAGCTTAGTTCCCTCGGGGGTGGGAGCTTTCTTT. It translates to CASSLVPSGVGAFF.